This T cell receptor (beta chain) was retrieved from a study of PD-L1 blockade in urothelial cancer. Study-wide context: Samples came from 3 weeks, at the second dose, and 6 weeks into treatment.

Time point described: peripheral blood 6 weeks after treatment start. TCR analog templates of synthetic origin were spiked into each PCR. Produced via immunoSEQ multiplex PCR; TCRdb's table is partial and in-frame only. The table includes around 120,000 clones, 80% to 90% detected once. Germline V gives CDR1 MDHEN, CDR2 SYDVKM. Between the trimmed V and J ends, which lost 8 bases and 3 bases, there was a span of 17 bases. The CDR3 has 14 amino acids. The sequence derives from a man aged 60 to 75 with urothelial cancer. This chain connects TRBV28 to TRBJ2-7; maybe TRBD1 (5 bases). The specimen comprised PBMCs, sampled around atezolizumab (anti-PD-L1) treatment. CDR3 protein: CASHQDKADYEQYF. CDR3 bases: TGTGCCAGCCATCAGGACAAGGCCGACTACGAGCAGTACTTC.